The rows below give T cell receptor beta chains drawn from one sample of a study of T cell responses to AZD1222 COVID-19 vaccine. TCRdb's table, derived via immunoSEQ multiplex PCR, lists solely in-frame clones and lacks some. The sample shows around 110,000 clones, more than 75% of them seen only once. This material consisted of peripheral blood, taken on day 0 of AZD1222 vaccination. These receptors were taken from an adult in good health. The conserved cysteine and the conserved F or W are not part of the CDR3 here.

TRBJ1-1 TRBV7-2 ASSVHNTEAF
TRBJ1-1 TRBV6-2/TRBV6-3 ASSQIRATRNTEAF
TRBJ2-7 TRBV5-6 ASSLGGGLYEQY
TRBJ2-6 TRBV5-5 ASSLVPGRFSGANVLT
TRBJ2-3 TRBV3-1/TRBV3-2 ASSLELAGASTDTQY
TRBJ2-7 TRBV7-9 ASSRGIYEQY
TRBJ2-5 TRBV7-2 ASSLELYQETQY
TRBJ1-2 TRBV7-9 ASSLAGHNNYGYT
TRBJ2-7 TRBV7-2 ASRRDRRDYEQY
TRBJ1-2 TRBV20-1 SAGTGLGKT
TRBJ1-5 TRBV9 ASSDPHRGRDQPQH
TRBJ2-5 TRBV19 ASSRDQETQY
TRBJ2-7 TRBV5-1 ASSLAASRDYEQY
TRBJ1-5 TRBV7-8 ASSLADRGRREPQH
TRBJ1-1 TRBV12-5 ASGPGGTNTEAF
TRBJ2-7 TRBV10-3 AISEEGFTYEQY
TRBJ1-2 TRBV2 ASSESANYGYT
TRBJ1-2 TRBV6-1 ASSEAGSYGYT